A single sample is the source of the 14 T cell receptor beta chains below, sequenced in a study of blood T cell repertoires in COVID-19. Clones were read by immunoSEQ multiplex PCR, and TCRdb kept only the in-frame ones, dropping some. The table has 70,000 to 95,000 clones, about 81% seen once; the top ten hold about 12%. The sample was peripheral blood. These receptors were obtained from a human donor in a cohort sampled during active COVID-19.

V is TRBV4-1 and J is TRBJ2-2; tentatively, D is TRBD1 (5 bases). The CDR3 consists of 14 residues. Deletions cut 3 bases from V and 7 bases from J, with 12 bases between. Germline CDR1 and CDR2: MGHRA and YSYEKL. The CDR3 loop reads CASSHFQGIGELFF. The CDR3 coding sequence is TGCGCCAGCAGCCACTTTCAGGGAATCGGGGAGCTGTTTTTT.

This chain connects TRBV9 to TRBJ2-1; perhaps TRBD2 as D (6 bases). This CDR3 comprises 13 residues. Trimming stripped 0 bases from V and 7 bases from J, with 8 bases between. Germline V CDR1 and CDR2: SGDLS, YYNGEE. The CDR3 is CASSVAGRNEQFF. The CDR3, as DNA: TGTGCCAGCAGCGTAGCAGGGAGGAATGAGCAGTTCTTC.

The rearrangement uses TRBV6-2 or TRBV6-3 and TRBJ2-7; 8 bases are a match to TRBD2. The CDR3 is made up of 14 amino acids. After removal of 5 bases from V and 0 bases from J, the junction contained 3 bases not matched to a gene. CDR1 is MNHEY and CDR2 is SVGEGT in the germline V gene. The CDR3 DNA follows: TGTGCCAGCAGTAGCGGGGGTCGCTCCTACGAGCAGTACTTC. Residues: CASSSGGRSYEQYF.

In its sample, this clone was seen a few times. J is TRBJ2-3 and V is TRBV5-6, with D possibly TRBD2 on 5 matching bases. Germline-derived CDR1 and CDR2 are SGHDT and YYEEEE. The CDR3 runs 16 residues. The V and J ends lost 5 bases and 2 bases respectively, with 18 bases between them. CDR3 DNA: TGTGCCAGCAGACTTGGACTTCAGCTTTCCACAGATACGCAGTATTTT. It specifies CASRLGLQLSTDTQYF. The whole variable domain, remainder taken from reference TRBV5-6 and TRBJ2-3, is DAGVTQSPTHLIKTRGQQVTLRCSPKSGHDTVSWYQQALGQGPQFIFQYYEEEERQRGNFPDRFSGHQFPNYSSELNVNALLLGDSALYLCASRLGLQLSTDTQYFGPGTRLTVL.

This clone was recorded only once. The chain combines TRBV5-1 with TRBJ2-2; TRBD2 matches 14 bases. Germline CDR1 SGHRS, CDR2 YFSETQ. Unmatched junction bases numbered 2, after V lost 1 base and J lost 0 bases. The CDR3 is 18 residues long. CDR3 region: CASSLRGLAGANTGELFF. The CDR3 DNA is TGCGCCAGCAGCTTGAGGGGACTAGCGGGGGCGAACACCGGGGAGCTGTTTTTT.

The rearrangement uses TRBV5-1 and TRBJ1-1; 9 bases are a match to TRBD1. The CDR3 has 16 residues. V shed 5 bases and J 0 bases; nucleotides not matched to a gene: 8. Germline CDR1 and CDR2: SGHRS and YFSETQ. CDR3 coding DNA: TGCGCCAGCAGTCCGGGACAGGGTCAAATGAACACTGAAGCTTTCTTT. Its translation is CASSPGQGQMNTEAFF.

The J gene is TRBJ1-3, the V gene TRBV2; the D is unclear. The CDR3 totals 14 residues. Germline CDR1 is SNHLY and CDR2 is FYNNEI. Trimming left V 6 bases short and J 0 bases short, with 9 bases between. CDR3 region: CASRPGISGNTIYF. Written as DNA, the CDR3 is TGTGCCAGCAGACCGGGGATCTCTGGAAACACCATATATTTT.

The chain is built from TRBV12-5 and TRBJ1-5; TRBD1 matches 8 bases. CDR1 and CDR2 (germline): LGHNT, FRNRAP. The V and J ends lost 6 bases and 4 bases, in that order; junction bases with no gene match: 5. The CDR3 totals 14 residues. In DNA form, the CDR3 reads TGTGCTAGTGGCCTCGGACAGGGTAATCAGCCCCAGCATTTT. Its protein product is CASGLGQGNQPQHF.

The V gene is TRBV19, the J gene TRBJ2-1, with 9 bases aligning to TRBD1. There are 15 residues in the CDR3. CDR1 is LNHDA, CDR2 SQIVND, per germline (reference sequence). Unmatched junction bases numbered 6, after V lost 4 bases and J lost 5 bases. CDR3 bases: TGTGCCAGTAGTAGGGGACAGGGTTGGGACAATGAGCAGTTCTTC. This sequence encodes CASSRGQGWDNEQFF.

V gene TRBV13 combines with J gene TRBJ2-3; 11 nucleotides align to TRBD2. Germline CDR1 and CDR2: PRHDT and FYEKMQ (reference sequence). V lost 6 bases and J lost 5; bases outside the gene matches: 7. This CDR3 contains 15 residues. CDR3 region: CASRYTSGGLDTQYF. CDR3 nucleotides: TGTGCCAGCAGATACACTAGCGGGGGCTTAGATACGCAGTATTTT.

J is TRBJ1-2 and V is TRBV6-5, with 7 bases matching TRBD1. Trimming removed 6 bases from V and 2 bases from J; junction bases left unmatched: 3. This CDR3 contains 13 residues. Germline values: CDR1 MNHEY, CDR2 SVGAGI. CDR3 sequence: CASSLGQNYGYTF. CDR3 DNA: TGTGCCAGCAGCTTGGGACAGAACTATGGCTACACCTTC.

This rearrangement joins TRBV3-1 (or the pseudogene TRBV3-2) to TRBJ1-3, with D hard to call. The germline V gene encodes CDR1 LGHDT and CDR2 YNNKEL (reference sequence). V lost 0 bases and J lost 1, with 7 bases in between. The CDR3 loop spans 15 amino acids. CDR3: CASSQDHGSGNTIYF. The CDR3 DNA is TGTGCCAGCAGCCAAGATCACGGGTCTGGAAACACCATATATTTT.

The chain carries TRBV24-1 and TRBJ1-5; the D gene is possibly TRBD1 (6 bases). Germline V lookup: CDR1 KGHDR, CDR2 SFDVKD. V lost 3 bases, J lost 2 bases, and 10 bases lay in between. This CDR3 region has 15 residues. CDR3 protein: CATSDNRVGNQPQHF. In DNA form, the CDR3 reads TGTGCCACCAGTGATAACAGGGTTGGCAATCAGCCCCAGCATTTT.

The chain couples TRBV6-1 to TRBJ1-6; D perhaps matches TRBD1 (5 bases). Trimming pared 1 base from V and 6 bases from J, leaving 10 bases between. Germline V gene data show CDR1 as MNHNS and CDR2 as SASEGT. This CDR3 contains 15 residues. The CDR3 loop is CASSEGGAGNSPLHF. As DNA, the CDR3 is TGTGCCAGCAGTGAAGGGGGCGCAGGTAATTCACCCCTCCACTTT.